This is a list of T cell receptor beta chains from one sample in a study of cytomegalovirus exposure and HLA in healthy donors. The data were produced by immunoSEQ multiplex PCR, yet TCRdb's version contains in-frame clones alone and is incomplete. The sample gives tens of thousands of clones, roughly 84% of which show up once; around 10% is in the top ten. Specimen: PBMCs. The receptors were sampled from a woman in her late teens or twenties in good health and CMV-seropositive. Both conserved end residues are part of each CDR3. The D gene is left open where the match is weak. Clone size is stated in some rows and not others, as once, few, many or a class when expanded.

>TRBJ1-1|TRBV6-4|TRBD1|-
CASSDSTGQITRSPEAFF
TGTGCCAGCAGTGACTCGACGGGACAGATAACGAGGTCACCTGAAGCTTTCTTT
>TRBJ2-2|TRBV28|TRBD1|-
CASSPGGISGELFF
TGTGCCAGCAGTCCAGGGGGTATCTCCGGGGAGCTGTTTTTT
>TRBJ2-7|TRBV7-7|-|-
CASSLRGTYEQYF
TGTGCCAGCAGCCTCCGGGGGACGTACGAGCAGTACTTC
>TRBJ2-3|TRBV27|-|-
CASSFYGEVGTDTQYF
TGTGCCAGCAGTTTCTACGGGGAAGTTGGCACAGATACGCAGTATTTT
>TRBJ1-1|TRBV6-1|TRBD1|-
CASSEVRRGLEAFF
TGTGCCAGCAGTGAAGTAAGGAGGGGGCTTGAAGCTTTCTTT
>TRBJ2-7|TRBV30|TRBD2|-
CAWSAPNGTSGGSSYEQYF
TGTGCCTGGAGTGCCCCGAACGGGACTAGCGGGGGTAGCTCCTACGAGCAGTACTTC
>TRBJ1-2|TRBV10-2|-|-
CASSRQVVNYGYTF
TGCGCCAGCAGCAGACAGGTCGTTAACTATGGCTACACCTTC
>TRBJ2-7|TRBV7-2|TRBD2|-
CASSPGLASYEQYF
TGTGCCAGCAGCCCAGGACTAGCGTCCTACGAGCAGTACTTC
>TRBJ1-5|TRBV28|TRBD1|-
CASSPRDSYQPQHF
TGTGCCAGCAGTCCTAGGGACAGCTATCAGCCCCAGCATTTT
>TRBJ2-5|TRBV7-8|TRBD2|-
CASSWSGGAGETQYF
TGTGCCAGCAGCTGGAGCGGGGGGGCCGGGGAGACCCAGTACTTC
>TRBJ2-1|TRBV6-6|TRBD2|-
CASSGTSGISYNEQFF
TGTGCCAGCAGTGGGACTAGCGGGATCTCCTACAATGAGCAGTTCTTC
>TRBJ1-3|TRBV5-1|-|-
CASSLSDTGNTIYF
TGCGCCAGCAGCTTGTCAGATACTGGAAACACCATATATTTT
>TRBJ1-6|TRBV5-1|TRBD1|few
CASSQGQLSYNSPLHF
TGCGCCAGCAGCCAGGGACAGCTATCTTATAATTCACCCCTCCACTTT
>TRBJ1-5|TRBV6-6|TRBD1|-
CASSSQGGSNQPQHF
TGTGCCAGCAGTTCCCAGGGGGGAAGCAATCAGCCCCAGCATTTT
>TRBJ2-5|TRBV10-3|TRBD2|-
CAISDKLAGNQETQYF
TGTGCCATCAGTGATAAACTAGCGGGGAACCAAGAGACCCAGTACTTC
>TRBJ1-1|TRBV29-1|TRBD1|-
CSVLKDRGHTEAFF
TGCAGCGTCCTTAAGGACAGGGGGCATACTGAAGCTTTCTTT
>TRBJ2-4|TRBV4-3|TRBD2|-
CASSQDPSRGVRSKNIQYF
TGCGCCAGCAGCCAAGATCCAAGTCGGGGGGTAAGAAGCAAAAACATTCAGTACTTC
>TRBJ2-2|TRBV7-3|-|few
CASSLIPRQLTGELFF
TGTGCCAGCAGCCTAATCCCTAGACAGCTTACCGGGGAGCTGTTTTTT
>TRBJ2-7|TRBV6-1|TRBD1|-
CASSEGQGNEQYF
TGTGCCAGCAGTGAGGGACAGGGAAACGAGCAGTACTTC
>TRBJ1-1|TRBV30|-|few
CAWSETGNTEAFF
TGTGCCTGGAGTGAAACAGGGAACACTGAAGCTTTCTTT
>TRBJ2-1|TRBV6-1|-|few
CASSEGLGNNEQFF
TGTGCCAGCAGTGAAGGGCTGGGCAACAATGAGCAGTTCTTC
>TRBJ2-7|TRBV28|-|-
CASSLWGLIVYEQYF
TGTGCCAGCAGTTTATGGGGACTTATAGTCTACGAGCAGTACTTC
>TRBJ2-7|TRBV5-1|TRBD2|-
CASSQLAGGRSYEQYF
TGCGCCAGCAGCCAGTTAGCGGGGGGCCGCTCCTACGAGCAGTACTTC
>TRBJ2-2|TRBV19|-|-
CASSGWGGLAGELFF
TGTGCCAGTAGTGGGTGGGGGGGCCTCGCCGGGGAGCTGTTTTTT
>TRBJ1-1|TRBV28|-|-
CASMQGTNTEAFF
TGTGCCAGCATGCAGGGGACGAACACTGAAGCTTTCTTT
>TRBJ2-5|TRBV5-1|TRBD2|-
CASSLASGLQETQYF
TGCGCCAGCAGCTTGGCTAGCGGCCTACAAGAGACCCAGTACTTC
>TRBJ2-5|TRBV7-3|-|-
CASSSQIGPQGTQYF
TGTGCCAGCAGCTCCCAAATCGGGCCTCAGGGGACCCAGTACTTC
>TRBJ2-1|TRBV4-2|TRBD2|-
CASSLAGGPNEQFF
TGTGCCAGCAGCCTAGCGGGGGGGCCCAATGAGCAGTTCTTC
>TRBJ2-1|TRBV5-4|-|-
CASSSGTSEQFF
TGTGCCAGCAGCTCCGGTACTTCGGAGCAGTTCTTC
>TRBJ2-7|TRBV4-2|-|-
CASSQEAAQSSYEQYF
TGTGCCAGCAGCCAAGAGGCAGCGCAGAGCTCCTACGAGCAGTACTTC
>TRBJ1-6|TRBV28|-|-
CASSTAGQNNSPLHF
TGTGCCAGCAGCACCGCCGGACAGAATAATTCACCCCTCCACTTT
>TRBJ1-1|TRBV2|-|-
CASIGYAAATEAFF
TGTGCCAGCATAGGGTATGCAGCGGCCACTGAAGCTTTCTTT
>TRBJ2-5|TRBV6-4|-|-
CASSEGRGKEWETQYF
TGTGCCAGCAGTGAGGGTCGAGGAAAGGAGTGGGAGACCCAGTACTTC
>TRBJ2-2|TRBV4-2|TRBD1|-
CASSQAPGQGESGELFF
TGTGCCAGCAGCCAAGCCCCGGGACAGGGGGAGTCCGGGGAGCTGTTTTTT
>TRBJ2-7|TRBV29-1|-|-
CSVAPTSLAGSSYEQYF
TGCAGCGTTGCCCCTACAAGTCTGGCGGGGAGCTCCTACGAGCAGTACTTC
>TRBJ2-7|TRBV6-6|-|few
CASSLGSYEQYF
TGTGCCAGCAGTTTGGGCAGCTACGAGCAGTACTTC
>TRBJ1-1|TRBV2|-|-
CASSEAGMMGTEAFF
TGTGCCAGCAGTGAGGCGGGAATGATGGGTACTGAAGCTTTCTTT
>TRBJ2-7|TRBV14|TRBD2|-
CASSQDFGTSGEIEQYF
TGTGCCAGCAGCCAAGATTTTGGGACTAGCGGGGAGATCGAGCAGTACTTC
>TRBJ2-3|TRBV9|-|once
CASGRNADTQYF
TGTGCCAGTGGGAGAAACGCAGATACGCAGTATTTT
>TRBJ2-5|TRBV29-1|-|-
CSVVGGALEETQYF
TGCAGCGTTGTAGGCGGGGCGCTAGAGGAGACCCAGTACTTC
>TRBJ1-5|TRBV7-9|-|-
CASSQQGVGDQPQHF
TGTGCCAGCAGTCAACAGGGAGTTGGGGATCAGCCCCAGCATTTT
>TRBJ2-2|TRBV27|TRBD2|-
CASWGSSGGAKAGELFF
TGTGCCAGCTGGGGGAGTAGCGGGGGTGCGAAAGCCGGGGAGCTGTTTTTT
>TRBJ1-2|TRBV7-8|TRBD1|-
CASSFRTVTGAPDYGYTF
TGTGCCAGCAGCTTCCGAACAGTGACAGGGGCTCCAGACTATGGCTACACCTTC
>TRBJ2-1|TRBV11-3|-|-
CASSAGQINEQFF
TGTGCCAGCAGCGCCGGACAGATCAATGAGCAGTTCTTC
>TRBJ1-6|TRBV11-2|TRBD1|-
CASSLDIFDRDYNSPLHF
TGTGCCAGCAGCTTAGATATCTTCGACAGGGACTATAATTCACCCCTCCACTTT
>TRBJ2-5|TRBV7-9|-|few
CASSLTGRQETQYF
TGTGCCAGCAGCCTAACAGGGAGACAAGAGACCCAGTACTTC
>TRBJ1-1|TRBV16|TRBD1|few
CASSQWTGGTEAFF
TGTGCCAGCAGCCAATGGACAGGGGGCACTGAAGCTTTCTTT
>TRBJ1-2|TRBV5-1|-|-
CASSGGHRTANYGYTF
TGCGCCAGCAGCGGGGGACACAGAACCGCTAACTATGGCTACACCTTC
>TRBJ1-1|TRBV5-3|-|once
CARSVAGGGANEAFF
TGTGCCAGAAGCGTGGCGGGGGGGGGCGCTAATGAAGCTTTCTTT
>TRBJ2-1|TRBV7-7|TRBD2|-
CASSLALADYNEQFF
TGTGCCAGCAGCTTAGCACTAGCGGACTACAATGAGCAGTTCTTC
>TRBJ2-1|TRBV7-2|TRBD2|-
CASSLGAGGESNEQFF
TGTGCCAGCAGCTTAGGGGCGGGGGGAGAATCCAATGAGCAGTTCTTC
>TRBJ2-7|TRBV29-1|-|-
CSVDDIDEQYF
TGCAGCGTGGATGACATCGACGAGCAGTACTTC
>TRBJ2-7|TRBV6-5|-|-
CASGGDRSSSYEQYF
TGTGCCAGCGGCGGAGACAGGTCCAGCTCCTACGAGCAGTACTTC